This T cell receptor beta chain comes out of a study of OX40 agonist ivuxolimab in advanced cancers. In the case of this clone: Its antigen remains unknown.

The CDR3 totals 14 residues. V was clipped by 5 bases and J by 6 bases, with 13 bases between them. Per germline, CDR1 MDHEN and CDR2 SYDVKM. The protocol was immunoSEQ multiplex PCR, while the TCRdb copy is restricted to in-frame clones and leaves out a portion. Found here are about 33,000 clones, about 88% of them singletons; the top ten hold approximately 21%. Study-level points and caveats: Within 6 weeks, CD4+ and CD8+ blood T cells expanded clonally at 0.1 to 3.0 mg/kg. Among the least clonally expanded were partial responders at 0.1-3.0 mg/kg.

The chain is built from TRBV28 and TRBJ1-4; D might be TRBD1 (5 bases). The origin of this receptor is an adult with an advanced solid tumor such as melanoma, head and neck, liver or kidney cancer. The material sequenced was CD4+ or CD8+ T cells sorted from blood, taken in a trial of the OX40 agonist ivuxolimab. CDR3 region: CASSRDGRYEKLFF. As DNA, the CDR3 is TGTGCCAGCAGTCGGGACGGACGCTATGAAAAACTGTTTTTT.